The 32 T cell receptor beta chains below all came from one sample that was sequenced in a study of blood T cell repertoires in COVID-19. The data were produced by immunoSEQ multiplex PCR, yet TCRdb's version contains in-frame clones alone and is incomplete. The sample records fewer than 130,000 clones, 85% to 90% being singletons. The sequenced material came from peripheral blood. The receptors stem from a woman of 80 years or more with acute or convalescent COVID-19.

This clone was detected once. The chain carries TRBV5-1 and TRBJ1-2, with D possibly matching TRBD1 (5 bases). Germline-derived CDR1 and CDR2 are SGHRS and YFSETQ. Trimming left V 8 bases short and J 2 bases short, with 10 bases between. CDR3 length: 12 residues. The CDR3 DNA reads TGCGCCAGTACAGGTGACAACTATGGCTACACCTTC. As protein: CASTGDNYGYTF.

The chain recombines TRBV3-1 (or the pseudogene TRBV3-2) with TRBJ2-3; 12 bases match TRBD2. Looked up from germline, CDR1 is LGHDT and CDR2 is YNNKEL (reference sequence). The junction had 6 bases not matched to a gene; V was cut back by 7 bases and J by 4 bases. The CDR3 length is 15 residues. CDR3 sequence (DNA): TGTGCCAGCACCTCTAGCGGGGGGGCCGCAGATACGCAGTATTTT. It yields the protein CASTSSGGAADTQYF.

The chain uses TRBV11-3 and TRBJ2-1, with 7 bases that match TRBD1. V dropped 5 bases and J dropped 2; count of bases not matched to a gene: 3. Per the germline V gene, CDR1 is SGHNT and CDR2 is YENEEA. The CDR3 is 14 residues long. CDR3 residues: CASSLQGAYNEQFF. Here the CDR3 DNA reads TGTGCCAGCAGCCTCCAGGGGGCCTACAATGAGCAGTTCTTC.

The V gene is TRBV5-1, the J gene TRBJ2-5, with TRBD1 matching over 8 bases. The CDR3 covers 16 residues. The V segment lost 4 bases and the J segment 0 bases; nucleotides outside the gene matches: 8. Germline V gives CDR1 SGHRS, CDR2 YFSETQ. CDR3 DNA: TGCGCCAGCAGCCTCTCAGGGGGCCCAAACCAAGAGACCCAGTACTTC. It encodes CASSLSGGPNQETQYF.

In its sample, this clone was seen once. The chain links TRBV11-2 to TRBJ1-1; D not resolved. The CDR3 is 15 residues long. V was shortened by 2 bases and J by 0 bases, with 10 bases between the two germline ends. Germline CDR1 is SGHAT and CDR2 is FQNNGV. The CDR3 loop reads CASSLIGGMNTEAFF. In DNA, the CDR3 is TGTGCCAGCAGCTTAATCGGAGGGATGAACACTGAAGCTTTCTTT.

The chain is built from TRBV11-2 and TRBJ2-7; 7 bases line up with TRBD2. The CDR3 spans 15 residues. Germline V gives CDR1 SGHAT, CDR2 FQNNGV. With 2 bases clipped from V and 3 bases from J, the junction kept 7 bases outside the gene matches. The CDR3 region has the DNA TGTGCCAGCAGCTTATTCGGGGGGTACCTCTACGAGCAGTACTTC. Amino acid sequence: CASSLFGGYLYEQYF.

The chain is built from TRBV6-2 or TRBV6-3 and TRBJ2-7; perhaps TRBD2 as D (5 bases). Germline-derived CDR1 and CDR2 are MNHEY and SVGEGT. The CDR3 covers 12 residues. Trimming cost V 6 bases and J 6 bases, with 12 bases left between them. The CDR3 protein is CASSPDGVEQYF. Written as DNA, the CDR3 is TGTGCCAGCAGCCCTGACGGGGTCGAGCAGTACTTC.

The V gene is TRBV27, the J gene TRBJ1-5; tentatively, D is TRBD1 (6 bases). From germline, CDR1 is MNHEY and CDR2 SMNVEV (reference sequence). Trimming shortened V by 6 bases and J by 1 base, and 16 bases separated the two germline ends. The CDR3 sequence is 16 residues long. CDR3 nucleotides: TGTGCCAGCAGCTCCAGCTGGGGGCGAAGCAATCAGCCCCAGCATTTT. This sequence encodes CASSSSWGRSNQPQHF.

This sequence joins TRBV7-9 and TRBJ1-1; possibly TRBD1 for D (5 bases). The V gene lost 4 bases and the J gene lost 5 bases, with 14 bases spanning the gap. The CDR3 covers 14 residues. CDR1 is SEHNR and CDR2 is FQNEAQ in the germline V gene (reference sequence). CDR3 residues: CASSSRVKGTEAFF. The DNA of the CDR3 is TGTGCCAGCAGCTCGAGAGTAAAGGGGACTGAAGCTTTCTTT.

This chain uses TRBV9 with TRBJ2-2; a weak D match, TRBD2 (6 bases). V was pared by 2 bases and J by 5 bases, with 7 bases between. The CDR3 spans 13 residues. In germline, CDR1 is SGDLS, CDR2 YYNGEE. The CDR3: CASSVEGTGELFF. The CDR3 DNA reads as TGTGCCAGCAGCGTGGAGGGTACCGGGGAGCTGTTTTTT.

CDR3 sequence reads: CSVVTRTGVRNIQYF. In DNA form, the CDR3 reads TGCAGCGTTGTGACTAGGACAGGGGTAAGGAACATTCAGTACTTC. V and J are TRBV29-1 and TRBJ2-4, with 9 bases identical to TRBD1. The CDR3 consists of 15 residues. Germline assignment: CDR1 SQVTM and CDR2 ANQGSEA. V lost 4 bases to trimming and J lost 7 bases; unmatched junction nucleotides: 11.

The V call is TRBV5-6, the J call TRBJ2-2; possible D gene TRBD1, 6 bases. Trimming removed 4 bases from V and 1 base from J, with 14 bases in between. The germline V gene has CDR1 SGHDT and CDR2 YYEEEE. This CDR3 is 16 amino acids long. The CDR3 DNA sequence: TGTGCCAGCAGCACCCGGGACACCGAGAACACCGGGGAGCTGTTTTTT. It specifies CASSTRDTENTGELFF. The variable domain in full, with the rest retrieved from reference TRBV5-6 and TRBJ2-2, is DAGVTQSPTHLIKTRGQQVTLRCSPKSGHDTVSWYQQALGQGPQFIFQYYEEEERQRGNFPDRFSGHQFPNYSSELNVNALLLGDSALYLCASSTRDTENTGELFFGEGSRLTVL.

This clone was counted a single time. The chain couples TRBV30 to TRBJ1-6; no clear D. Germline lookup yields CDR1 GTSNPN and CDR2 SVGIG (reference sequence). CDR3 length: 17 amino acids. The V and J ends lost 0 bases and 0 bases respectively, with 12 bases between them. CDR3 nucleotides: TGTGCCTGGAGTGTAAAGATAGGGAGCTCCTATAATTCACCCCTCCACTTT. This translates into CAWSVKIGSSYNSPLHF.

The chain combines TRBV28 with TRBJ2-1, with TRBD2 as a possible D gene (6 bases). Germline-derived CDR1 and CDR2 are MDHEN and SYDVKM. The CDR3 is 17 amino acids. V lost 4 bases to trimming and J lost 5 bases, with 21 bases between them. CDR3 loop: CASSSLLVGGFNNEQFF. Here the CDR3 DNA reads TGTGCCAGCAGTTCCCTGTTGGTCGGGGGTTTTAACAATGAGCAGTTCTTC.

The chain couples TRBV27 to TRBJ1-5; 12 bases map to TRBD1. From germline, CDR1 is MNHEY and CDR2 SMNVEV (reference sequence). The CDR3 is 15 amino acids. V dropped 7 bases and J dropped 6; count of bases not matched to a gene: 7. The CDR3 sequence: CASKPGTGGFQPQHF. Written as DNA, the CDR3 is TGTGCCAGCAAACCCGGGACAGGGGGCTTTCAGCCCCAGCATTTT.

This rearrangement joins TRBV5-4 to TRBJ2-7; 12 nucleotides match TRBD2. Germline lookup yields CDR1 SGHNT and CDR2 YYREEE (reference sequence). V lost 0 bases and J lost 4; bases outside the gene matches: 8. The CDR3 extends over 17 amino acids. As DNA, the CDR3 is TGTGCCAGCAGCTTGGGTCTAGCGGGGGGGTATGGATACGAGCAGTACTTC. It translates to CASSLGLAGGYGYEQYF.

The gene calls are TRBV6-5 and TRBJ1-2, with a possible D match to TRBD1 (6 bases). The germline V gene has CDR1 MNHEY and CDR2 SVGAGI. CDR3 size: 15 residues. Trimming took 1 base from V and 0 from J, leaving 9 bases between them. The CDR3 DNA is TGTGCCAGCAGTTACTACGCAGGGGCTAACTATGGCTACACCTTC. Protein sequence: CASSYYAGANYGYTF.

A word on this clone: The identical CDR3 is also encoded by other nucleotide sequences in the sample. The DNA for the CDR3 is TGTGCCAGCAGTGGAGACACTAACTATGGCTACACCTTC. This sequence encodes CASSGDTNYGYTF. This chain joins TRBV2 and TRBJ1-2, with D unresolved. This CDR3 contains 13 residues. Trimming pared 4 bases from V and 0 bases from J, leaving 6 bases between. The germline CDR1 and CDR2 sequences are SNHLY and FYNNEI. Full variable domain (rest looked up from reference TRBV2 and TRBJ1-2): EPEVTQTPSHQVTQMGQEVILRCVPISNHLYFYWYRQILGQKVEFLVSFYNNEISEKSEIFDDQFSVERPDGSNFTLKIRSTKLEDSAMYFCASSGDTNYGYTFGSGTRLTVV.

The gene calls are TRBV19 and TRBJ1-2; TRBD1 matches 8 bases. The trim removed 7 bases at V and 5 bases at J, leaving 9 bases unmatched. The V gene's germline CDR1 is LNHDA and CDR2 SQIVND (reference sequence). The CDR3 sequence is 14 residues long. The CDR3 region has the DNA TGTGCCAGTACCCCCGGACAGGGACTTTATGGCTACACCTTC. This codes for CASTPGQGLYGYTF.

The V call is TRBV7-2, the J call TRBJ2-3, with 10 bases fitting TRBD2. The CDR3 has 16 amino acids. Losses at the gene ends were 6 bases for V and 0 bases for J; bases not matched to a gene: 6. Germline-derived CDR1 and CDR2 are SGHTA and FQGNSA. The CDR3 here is CASRGSAGGSTDTQYF. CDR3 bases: TGTGCCAGCAGGGGATCAGCGGGGGGGAGCACAGATACGCAGTATTTT.

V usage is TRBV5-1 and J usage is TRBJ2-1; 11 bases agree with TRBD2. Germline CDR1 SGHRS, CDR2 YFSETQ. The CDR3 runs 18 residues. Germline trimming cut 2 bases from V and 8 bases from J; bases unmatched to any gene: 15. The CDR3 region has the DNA TGCGCCAGCAGCTTTATCGGGGATCTAGCGGGGGGTAAGGATGAGCAGTTCTTC. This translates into CASSFIGDLAGGKDEQFF.

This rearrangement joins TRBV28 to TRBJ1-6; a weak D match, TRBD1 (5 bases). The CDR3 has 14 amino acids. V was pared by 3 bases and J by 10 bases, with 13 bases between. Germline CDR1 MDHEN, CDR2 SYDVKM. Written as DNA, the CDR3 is TGTGCCAGCAGTTTGGGGGGGAGGGGATCACCCCTCCACTTT. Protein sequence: CASSLGGRGSPLHF.

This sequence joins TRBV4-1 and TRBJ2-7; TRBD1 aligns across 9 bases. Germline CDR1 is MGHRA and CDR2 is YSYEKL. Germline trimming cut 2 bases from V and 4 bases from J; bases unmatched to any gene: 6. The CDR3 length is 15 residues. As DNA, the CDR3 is TGCGCCAGCAGCCAACCCCGGGACAGGGTGTACGAGCAGTACTTC. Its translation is CASSQPRDRVYEQYF.

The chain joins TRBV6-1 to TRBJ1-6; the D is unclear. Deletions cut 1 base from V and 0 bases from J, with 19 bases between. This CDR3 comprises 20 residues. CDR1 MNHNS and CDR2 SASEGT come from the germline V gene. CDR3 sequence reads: CASSEVGKGRPSSYNSPLHF. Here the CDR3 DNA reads TGTGCCAGCAGTGAAGTGGGCAAAGGAAGACCAAGCTCCTATAATTCACCCCTCCACTTT.

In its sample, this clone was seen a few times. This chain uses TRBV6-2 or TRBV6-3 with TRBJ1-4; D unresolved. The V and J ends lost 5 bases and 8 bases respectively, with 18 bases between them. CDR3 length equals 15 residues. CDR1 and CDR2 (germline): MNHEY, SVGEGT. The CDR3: CASSGVTPTSEKLFF. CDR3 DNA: TGTGCCAGCAGTGGAGTCACTCCAACGAGCGAAAAACTGTTTTTT.

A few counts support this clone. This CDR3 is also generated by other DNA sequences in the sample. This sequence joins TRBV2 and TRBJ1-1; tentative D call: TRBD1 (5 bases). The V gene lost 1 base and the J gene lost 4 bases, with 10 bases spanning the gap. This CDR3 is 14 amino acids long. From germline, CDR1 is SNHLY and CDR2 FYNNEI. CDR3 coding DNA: TGTGCCAGCAGTGAAGATCGGGGGGGCACTGAAGCTTTCTTT. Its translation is CASSEDRGGTEAFF.

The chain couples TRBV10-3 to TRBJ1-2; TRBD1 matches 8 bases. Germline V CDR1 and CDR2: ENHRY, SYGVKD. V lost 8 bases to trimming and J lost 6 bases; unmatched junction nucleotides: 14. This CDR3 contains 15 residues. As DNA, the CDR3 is TGTGCCATCGCTTCGCTGGCAGGGGGCCCAGATGGCTACACCTTC. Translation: CAIASLAGGPDGYTF.

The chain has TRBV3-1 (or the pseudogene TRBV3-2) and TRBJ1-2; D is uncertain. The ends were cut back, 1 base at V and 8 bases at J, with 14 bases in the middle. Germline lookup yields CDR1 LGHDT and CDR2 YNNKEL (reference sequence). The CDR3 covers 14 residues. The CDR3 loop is CASSQASPAGGYTF. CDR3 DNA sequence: TGTGCCAGCAGCCAAGCTTCACCTGCCGGGGGCTACACCTTC.

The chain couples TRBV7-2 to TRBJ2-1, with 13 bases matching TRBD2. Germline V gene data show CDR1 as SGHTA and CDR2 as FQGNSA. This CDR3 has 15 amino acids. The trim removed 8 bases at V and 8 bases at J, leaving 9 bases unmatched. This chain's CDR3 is CASFPTSGGADEQFF. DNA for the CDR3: TGTGCCAGCTTCCCCACTAGCGGGGGGGCGGATGAGCAGTTCTTC.

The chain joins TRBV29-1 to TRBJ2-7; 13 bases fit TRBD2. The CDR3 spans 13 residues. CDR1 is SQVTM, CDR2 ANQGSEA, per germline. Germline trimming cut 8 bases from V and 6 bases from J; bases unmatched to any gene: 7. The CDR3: CSTWTSGGREQYF. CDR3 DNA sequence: TGCAGCACCTGGACTAGCGGGGGACGCGAGCAGTACTTC.

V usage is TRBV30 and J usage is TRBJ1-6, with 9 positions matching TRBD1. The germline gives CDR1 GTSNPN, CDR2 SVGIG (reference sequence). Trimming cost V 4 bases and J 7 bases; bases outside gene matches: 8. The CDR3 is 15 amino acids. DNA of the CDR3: TGTGCCTGGAATCTAGGGACAGGGCTAAATTCACCCCTCCACTTT. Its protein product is CAWNLGTGLNSPLHF.

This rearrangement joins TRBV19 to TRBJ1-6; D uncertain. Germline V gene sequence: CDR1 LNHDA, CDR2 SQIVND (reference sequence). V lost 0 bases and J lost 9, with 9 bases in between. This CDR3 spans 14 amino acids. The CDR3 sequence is CASSIDGVGSPLHF. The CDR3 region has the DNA TGTGCCAGTAGTATAGACGGGGTCGGTTCACCCCTCCACTTT.